This T cell receptor (beta chain) originates from a study of graft-versus-host responses after intestinal transplantation. At the level of the study: Multivisceral, liver-intestinal, or isolated intestinal transplants were received by the recipients. Overall study results and limits: Among circulating GvH clones, peak levels were associated with early post-transplant declines in HvG clones.

Some clones are missing from TCRdb's copy, which holds only in-frame ones; the method was immunoSEQ multiplex PCR. In the table there are 90,000 to 150,000 clones, approximately 92% of which are singletons. The germline V gene has CDR1 SGHRS and CDR2 YFSETQ. The CDR3 totals 17 residues. Trimming cost V 4 bases and J 2 bases; bases outside gene matches: 15. On this clone itself: Antigen unknown.

The TCR originated in a human donor who received an intestinal transplant. The starting material was unstimulated CD4+ T cells sorted from spleen or lymph node cells, obtained before intestinal transplant. The chain couples TRBV5-1 to TRBJ2-7; TRBD1 matches 7 bases. CDR3 protein: CASSVALRGRVAYEQYF. DNA for the CDR3: TGCGCCAGCAGCGTAGCCTTGAGGGGGCGGGTTGCCTACGAGCAGTACTTC.